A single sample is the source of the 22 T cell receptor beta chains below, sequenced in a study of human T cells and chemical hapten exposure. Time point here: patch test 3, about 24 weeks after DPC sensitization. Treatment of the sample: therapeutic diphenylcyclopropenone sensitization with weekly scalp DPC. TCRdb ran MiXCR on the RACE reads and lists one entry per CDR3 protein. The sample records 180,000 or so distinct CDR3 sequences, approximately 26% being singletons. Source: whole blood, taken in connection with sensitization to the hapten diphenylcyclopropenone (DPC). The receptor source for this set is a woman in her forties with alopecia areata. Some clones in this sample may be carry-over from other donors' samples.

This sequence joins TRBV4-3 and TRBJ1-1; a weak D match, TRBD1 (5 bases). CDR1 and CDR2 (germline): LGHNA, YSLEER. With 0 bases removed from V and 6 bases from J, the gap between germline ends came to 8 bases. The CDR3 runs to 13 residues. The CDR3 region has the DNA TGCGCCAGCAGCCAAGAGTGGGGGGCTGAAGCTTTCTTT. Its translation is CASSQEWGAEAFF.

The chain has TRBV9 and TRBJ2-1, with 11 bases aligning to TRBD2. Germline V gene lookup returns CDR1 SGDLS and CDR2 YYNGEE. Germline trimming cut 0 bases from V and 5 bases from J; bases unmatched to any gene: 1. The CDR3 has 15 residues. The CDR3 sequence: CASSVEGLADNEQFF. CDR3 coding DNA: TGTGCCAGCAGCGTAGAGGGACTAGCGGACAATGAGCAGTTCTTC. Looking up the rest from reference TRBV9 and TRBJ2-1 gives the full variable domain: DSGVTQTPKHLITATGQRVTLRCSPRSGDLSVYWYQQSLDQGLQFLIQYYNGEERAKGNILERFSAQQFPDLHSELNLSSLELGDSALYFCASSVEGLADNEQFFGPGTRLTVL.

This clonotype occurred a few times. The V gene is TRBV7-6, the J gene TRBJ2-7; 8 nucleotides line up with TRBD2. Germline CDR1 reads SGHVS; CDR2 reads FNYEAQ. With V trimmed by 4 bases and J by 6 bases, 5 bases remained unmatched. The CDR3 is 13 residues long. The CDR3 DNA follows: TGTGCCAGCAGCTCCGGGACTAGTCGCGAGCAGTACTTC. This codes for CASSSGTSREQYF.

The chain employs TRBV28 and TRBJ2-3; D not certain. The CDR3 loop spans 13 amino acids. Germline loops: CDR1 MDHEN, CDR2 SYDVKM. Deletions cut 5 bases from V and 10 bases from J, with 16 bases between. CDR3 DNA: TGTGCCAGCAGTATTCAGAAGGCGAATGCGCAGTATTTT. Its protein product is CASSIQKANAQYF.

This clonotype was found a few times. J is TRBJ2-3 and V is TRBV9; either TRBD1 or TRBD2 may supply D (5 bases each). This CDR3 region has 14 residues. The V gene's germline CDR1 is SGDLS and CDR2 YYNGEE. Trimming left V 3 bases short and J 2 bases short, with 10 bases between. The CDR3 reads CASSGGDPTDTQYF. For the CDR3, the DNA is TGTGCCAGCAGCGGAGGGGATCCCACAGATACGCAGTATTTT.

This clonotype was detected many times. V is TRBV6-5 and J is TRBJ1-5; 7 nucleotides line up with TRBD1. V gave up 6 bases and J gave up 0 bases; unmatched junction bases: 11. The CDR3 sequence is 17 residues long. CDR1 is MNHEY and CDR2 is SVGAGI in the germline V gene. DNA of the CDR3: TGTGCCAGCAGGCCCGGACAGGCCTCCTATAGCAATCAGCCCCAGCATTTT. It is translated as CASRPGQASYSNQPQHF.

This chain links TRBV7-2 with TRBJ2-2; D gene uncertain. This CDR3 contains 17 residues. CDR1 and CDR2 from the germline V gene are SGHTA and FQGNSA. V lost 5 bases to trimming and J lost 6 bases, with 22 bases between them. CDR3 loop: CASSHPPSPISSGELFF. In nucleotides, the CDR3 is TGTGCCAGCAGCCACCCCCCTTCCCCCATATCCTCCGGGGAGCTGTTTTTT.

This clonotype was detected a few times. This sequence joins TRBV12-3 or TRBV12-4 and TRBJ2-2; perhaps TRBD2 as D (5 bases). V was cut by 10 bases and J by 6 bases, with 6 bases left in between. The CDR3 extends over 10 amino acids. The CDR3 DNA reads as TGTGCCACCGGGGCCGGGGAGCTGTTTTTT. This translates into CATGAGELFF.

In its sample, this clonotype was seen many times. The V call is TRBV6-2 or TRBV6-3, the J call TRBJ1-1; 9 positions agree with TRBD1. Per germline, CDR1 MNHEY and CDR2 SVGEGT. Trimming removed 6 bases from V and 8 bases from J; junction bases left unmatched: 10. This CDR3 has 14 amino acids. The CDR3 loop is CASSPFGTGREAFF. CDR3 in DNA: TGTGCCAGCAGCCCCTTCGGGACAGGGAGAGAAGCTTTCTTT.

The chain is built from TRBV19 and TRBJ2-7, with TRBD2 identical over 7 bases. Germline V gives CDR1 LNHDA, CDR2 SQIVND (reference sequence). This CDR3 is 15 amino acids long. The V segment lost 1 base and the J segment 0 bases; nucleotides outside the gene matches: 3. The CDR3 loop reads CASSIGAGLSYEQYF. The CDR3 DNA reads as TGTGCCAGTAGTATAGGAGCGGGACTCTCCTACGAGCAGTACTTC.

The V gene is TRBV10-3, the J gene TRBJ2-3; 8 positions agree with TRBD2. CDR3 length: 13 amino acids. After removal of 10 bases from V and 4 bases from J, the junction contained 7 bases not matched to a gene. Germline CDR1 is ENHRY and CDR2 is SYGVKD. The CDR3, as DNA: TGTGCCACGCACCTAGCGGGCCCAGATACGCAGTATTTT. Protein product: CATHLAGPDTQYF.

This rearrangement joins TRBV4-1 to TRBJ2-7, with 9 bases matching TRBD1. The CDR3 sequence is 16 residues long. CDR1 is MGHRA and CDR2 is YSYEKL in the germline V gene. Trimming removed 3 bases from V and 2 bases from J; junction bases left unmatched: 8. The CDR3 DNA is TGCGCCAGCAGCCAGACAGGGGGAGTTTCTACCTACGAGCAGTACTTC. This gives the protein CASSQTGGVSTYEQYF.

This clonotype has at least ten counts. The chain's CDR3 is CASSPRGGAYEQYF. CDR3 nucleotide sequence: TGCGCCAGCAGCCCGCGCGGCGGCGCCTACGAGCAGTACTTC. The chain combines TRBV4-3 with TRBJ2-7; D is undetermined. The CDR3 runs 14 residues. The germline V gene has CDR1 LGHNA and CDR2 YSLEER. V gave up 4 bases and J gave up 2 bases, with 12 bases separating them.

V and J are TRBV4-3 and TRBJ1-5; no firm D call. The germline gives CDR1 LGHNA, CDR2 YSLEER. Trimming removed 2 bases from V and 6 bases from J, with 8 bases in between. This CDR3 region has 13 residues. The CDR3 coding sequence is TGCGCCAGCAGCCAATCGGAGGGTCAGCCCCAGCATTTT. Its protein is CASSQSEGQPQHF.

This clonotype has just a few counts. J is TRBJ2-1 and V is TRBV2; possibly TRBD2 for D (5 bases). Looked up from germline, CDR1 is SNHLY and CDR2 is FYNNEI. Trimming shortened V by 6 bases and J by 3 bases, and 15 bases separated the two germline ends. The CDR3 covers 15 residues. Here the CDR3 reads CASRISAGSYNEQFF. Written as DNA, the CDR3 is TGTGCCAGCAGAATTAGCGCCGGAAGCTACAATGAGCAGTTCTTC.

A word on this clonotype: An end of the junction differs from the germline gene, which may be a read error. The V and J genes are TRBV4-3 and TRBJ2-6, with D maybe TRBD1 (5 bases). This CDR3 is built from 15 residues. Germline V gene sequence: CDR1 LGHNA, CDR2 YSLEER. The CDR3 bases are TGTGCCAGCAGCCACGACAGCTCTGGGGCCAACGTCCTGACTTTC. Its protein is CASSHDSSGANVLTF.

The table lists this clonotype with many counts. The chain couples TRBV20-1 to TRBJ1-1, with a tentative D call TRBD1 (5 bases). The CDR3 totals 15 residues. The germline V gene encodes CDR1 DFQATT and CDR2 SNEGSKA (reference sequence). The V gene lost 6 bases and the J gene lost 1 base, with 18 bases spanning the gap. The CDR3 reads CSARTPLRKNTEAFF. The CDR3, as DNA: TGCAGTGCCAGGACACCGTTGAGGAAGAACACTGAAGCTTTCTTT.

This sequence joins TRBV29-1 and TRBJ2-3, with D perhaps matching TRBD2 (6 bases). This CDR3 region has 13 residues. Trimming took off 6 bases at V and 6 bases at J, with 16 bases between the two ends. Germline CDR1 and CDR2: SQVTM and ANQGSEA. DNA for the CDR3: TGCAGCGTCGGCGCGGGGACGACGGATACGCAGTATTTT. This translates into CSVGAGTTDTQYF.

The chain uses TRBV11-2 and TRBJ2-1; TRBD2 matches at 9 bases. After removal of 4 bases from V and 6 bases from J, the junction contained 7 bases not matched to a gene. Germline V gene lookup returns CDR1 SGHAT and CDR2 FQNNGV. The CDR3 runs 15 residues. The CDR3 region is CASSSSGKAGNEQFF. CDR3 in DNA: TGTGCCAGCAGCTCTAGCGGGAAGGCCGGCAATGAGCAGTTCTTC. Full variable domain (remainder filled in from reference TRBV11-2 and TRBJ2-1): EAGVAQSPRYKIIEKRQSVAFWCNPISGHATLYWYQQILGQGPKLLIQFQNNGVVDDSQLPKDRFSAERLKGVDSTLKIQPAKLEDSAVYLCASSSSGKAGNEQFFGPGTRLTVL.

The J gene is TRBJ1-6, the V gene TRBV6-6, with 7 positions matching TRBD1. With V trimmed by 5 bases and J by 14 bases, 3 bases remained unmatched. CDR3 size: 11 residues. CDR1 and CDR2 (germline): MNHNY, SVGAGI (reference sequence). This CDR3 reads CASSPGGTLHF. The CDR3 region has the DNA TGTGCCAGCAGTCCAGGGGGTACCCTCCACTTT.

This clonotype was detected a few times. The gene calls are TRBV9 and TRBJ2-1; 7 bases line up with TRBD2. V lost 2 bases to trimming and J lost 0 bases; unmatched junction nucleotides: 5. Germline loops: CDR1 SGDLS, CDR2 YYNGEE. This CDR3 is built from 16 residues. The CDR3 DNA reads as TGTGCCAGCAGCGTGGCGGGAGCGGTCTCCTACAATGAGCAGTTCTTC. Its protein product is CASSVAGAVSYNEQFF.

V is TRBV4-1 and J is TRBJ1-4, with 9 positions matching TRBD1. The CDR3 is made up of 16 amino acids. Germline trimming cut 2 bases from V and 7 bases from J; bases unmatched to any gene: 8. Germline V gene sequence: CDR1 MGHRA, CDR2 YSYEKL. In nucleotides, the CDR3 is TGCGCCAGCAGCCAACCGGACAGGGGACAAGGTGAAAAACTGTTTTTT. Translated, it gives CASSQPDRGQGEKLFF.